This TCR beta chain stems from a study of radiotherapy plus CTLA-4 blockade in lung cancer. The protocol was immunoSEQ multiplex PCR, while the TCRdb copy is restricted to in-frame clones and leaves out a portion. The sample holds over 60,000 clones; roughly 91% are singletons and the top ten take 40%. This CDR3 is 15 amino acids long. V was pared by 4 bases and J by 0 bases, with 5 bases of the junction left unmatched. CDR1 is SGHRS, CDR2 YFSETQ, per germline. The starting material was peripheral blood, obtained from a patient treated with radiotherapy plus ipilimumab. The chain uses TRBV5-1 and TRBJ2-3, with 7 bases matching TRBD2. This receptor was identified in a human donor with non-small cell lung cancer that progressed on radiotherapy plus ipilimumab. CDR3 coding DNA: TGCGCCAGCAGCATAGCTAGCGGTAGCACAGATACGCAGTATTTT. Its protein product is CASSIASGSTDTQYF.